Detailed here is one TCR beta chain. No antigen is known for it. This entry is derived from a study of CD8 T cells in ankylosing spondylitis. Study-wide points: Significant enrichment of disease-linked clones was reportedly seen in matched ankylosing spondylitis synovial fluid. Reactive arthritis synovial fluid and blood previously showed some of these motif variants. Characteristic of ankylosing spondylitis blood, it appeared, was a TCR beta motif comprising roughly 8 highly homologous variants.

Using quantitative 5'-RACE with molecular barcodes, the authors made TCR beta libraries. TCRdb re-derived calls from the 5' RACE reads in MiXCR, one entry per CDR3 protein. The table includes about 240,000 distinct CDR3 sequences, over 9.5% detected once. Germline V lookup: CDR1 SEHNR, CDR2 FQNEAQ (reference sequence). Trimming cost V 5 bases and J 9 bases, with 19 bases left between them. The CDR3 is 14 residues long. The sequence came from a male donor with ankylosing spondylitis or in good health (not recorded which). This sequence joins TRBV7-9 and TRBJ1-1; the D gene is possibly TRBD1 (6 bases). Sample: blood, either unsorted or a sorted T cell fraction (not recorded which). CDR3 protein: CASSRRRGRDKAFF. CDR3 coding DNA: TGTGCCAGCAGCCGTCGGCGGGGGCGGGACAAAGCTTTCTTT.